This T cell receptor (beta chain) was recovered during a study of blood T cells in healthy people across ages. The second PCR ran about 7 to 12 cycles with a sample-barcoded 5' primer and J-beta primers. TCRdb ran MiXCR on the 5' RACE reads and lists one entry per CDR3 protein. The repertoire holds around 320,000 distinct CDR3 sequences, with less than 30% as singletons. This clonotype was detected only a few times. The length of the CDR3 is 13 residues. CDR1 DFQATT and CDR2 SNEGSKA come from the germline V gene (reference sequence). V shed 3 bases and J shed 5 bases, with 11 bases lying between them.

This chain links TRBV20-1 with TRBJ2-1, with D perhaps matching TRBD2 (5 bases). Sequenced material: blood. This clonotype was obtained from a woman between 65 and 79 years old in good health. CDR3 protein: CSASVGLNNEQFF. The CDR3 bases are TGCAGTGCTAGTGTAGGACTCAACAATGAGCAGTTCTTC.